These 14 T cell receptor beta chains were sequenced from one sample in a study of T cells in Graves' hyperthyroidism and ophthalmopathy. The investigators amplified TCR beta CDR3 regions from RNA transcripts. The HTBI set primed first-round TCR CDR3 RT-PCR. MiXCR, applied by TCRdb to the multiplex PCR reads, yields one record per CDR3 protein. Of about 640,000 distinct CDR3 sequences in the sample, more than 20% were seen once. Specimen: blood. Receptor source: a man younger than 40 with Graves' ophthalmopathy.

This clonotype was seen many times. The CDR3 DNA is TGTGCCAGCAGTTTAAACTCCGGGACAAACTATGGCTACACCTTC. This gives the protein CASSLNSGTNYGYTF. J is TRBJ1-2 and V is TRBV28; D perhaps matches TRBD1 (6 bases). This CDR3 region has 15 residues. The V and J ends lost 2 bases and 2 bases respectively, with 12 bases between them. Looked up from germline, CDR1 is MDHEN and CDR2 is SYDVKM.

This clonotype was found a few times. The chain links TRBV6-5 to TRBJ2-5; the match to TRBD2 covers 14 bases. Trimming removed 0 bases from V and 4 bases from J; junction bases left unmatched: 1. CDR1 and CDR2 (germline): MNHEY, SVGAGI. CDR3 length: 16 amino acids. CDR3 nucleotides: TGTGCCAGCAGTTACTCCGGGACTAGCGGGGGAGAGACCCAGTACTTC. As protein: CASSYSGTSGGETQYF.

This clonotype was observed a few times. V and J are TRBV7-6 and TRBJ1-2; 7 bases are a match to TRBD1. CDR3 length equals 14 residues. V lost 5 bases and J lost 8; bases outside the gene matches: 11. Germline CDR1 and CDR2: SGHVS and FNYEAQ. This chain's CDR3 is CASSPSDRAGGYTF. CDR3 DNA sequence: TGTGCCAGCAGCCCCAGTGACAGGGCTGGAGGCTACACCTTC.

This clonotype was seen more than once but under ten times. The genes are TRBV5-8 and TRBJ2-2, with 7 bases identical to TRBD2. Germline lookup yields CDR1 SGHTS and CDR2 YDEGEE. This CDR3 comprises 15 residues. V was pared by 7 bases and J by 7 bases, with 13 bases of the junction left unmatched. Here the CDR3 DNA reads TGTGCCAGCTTCCGGCGCGGGAGAAAGGTCGGGGAGCTGTTTTTT. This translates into CASFRRGRKVGELFF.

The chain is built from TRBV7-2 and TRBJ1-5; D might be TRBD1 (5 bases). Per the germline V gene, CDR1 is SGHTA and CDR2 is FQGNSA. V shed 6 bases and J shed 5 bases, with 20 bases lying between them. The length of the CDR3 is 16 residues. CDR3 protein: CASRHNRIRAYQPQHF. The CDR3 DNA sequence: TGTGCCAGCAGACATAACAGGATCCGGGCGTATCAGCCCCAGCATTTT.

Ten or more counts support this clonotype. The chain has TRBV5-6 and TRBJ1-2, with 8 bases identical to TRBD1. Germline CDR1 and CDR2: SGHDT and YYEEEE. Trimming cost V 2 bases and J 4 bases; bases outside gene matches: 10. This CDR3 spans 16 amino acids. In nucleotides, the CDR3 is TGTGCCAGCAGCTTCCTGACAGGGGCGGTTGCCTATGGCTACACCTTC. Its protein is CASSFLTGAVAYGYTF. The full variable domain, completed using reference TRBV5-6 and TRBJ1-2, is DAGVTQSPTHLIKTRGQQVTLRCSPKSGHDTVSWYQQALGQGPQFIFQYYEEEERQRGNFPDRFSGHQFPNYSSELNVNALLLGDSALYLCASSFLTGAVAYGYTFGSGTRLTVV.

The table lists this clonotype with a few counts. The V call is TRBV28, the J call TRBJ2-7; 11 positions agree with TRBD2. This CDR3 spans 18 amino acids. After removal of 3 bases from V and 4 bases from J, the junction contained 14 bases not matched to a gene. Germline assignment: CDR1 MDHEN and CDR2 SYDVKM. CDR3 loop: CASSFPLAGDSFSYEQYF. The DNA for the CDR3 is TGTGCCAGCAGTTTCCCACTAGCGGGAGATTCATTCAGTTACGAGCAGTACTTC.

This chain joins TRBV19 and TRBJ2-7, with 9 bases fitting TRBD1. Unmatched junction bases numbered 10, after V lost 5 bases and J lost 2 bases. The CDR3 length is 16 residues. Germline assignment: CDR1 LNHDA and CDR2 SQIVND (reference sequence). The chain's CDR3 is CASSVSGTGKAYEQYF. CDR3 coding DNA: TGTGCCAGTAGTGTCTCAGGGACAGGGAAGGCCTACGAGCAGTACTTC.

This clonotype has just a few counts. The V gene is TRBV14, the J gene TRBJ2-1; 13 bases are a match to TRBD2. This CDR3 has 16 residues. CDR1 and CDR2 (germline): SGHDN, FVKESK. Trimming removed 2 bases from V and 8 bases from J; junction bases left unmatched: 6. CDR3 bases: TGTGCCAGCAGCCAATTCGTCGGACTAGCGGGGGATGAGCAGTTCTTC. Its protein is CASSQFVGLAGDEQFF.

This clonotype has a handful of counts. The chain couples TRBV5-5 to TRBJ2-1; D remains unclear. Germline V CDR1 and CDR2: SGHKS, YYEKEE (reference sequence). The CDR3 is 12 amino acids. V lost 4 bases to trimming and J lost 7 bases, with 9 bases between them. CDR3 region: CASSVQRNEQFF. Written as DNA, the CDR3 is TGTGCCAGCAGCGTACAAAGAAATGAGCAGTTCTTC.

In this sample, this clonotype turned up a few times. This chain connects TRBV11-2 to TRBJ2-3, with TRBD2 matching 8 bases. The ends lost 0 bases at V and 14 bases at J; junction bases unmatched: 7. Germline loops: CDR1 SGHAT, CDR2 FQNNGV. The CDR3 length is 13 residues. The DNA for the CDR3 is TGTGCCAGCAGCTTAGATTCGGGACTAGTGCTGTATTTT. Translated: CASSLDSGLVLYF.

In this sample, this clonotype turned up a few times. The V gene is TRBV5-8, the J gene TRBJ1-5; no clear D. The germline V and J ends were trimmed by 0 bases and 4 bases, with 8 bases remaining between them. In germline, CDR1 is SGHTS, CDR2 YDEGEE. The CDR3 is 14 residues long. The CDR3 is CASSLDTPNQPQHF. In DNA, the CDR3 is TGTGCCAGCAGCTTGGACACCCCGAATCAGCCCCAGCATTTT. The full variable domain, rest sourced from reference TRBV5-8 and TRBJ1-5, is EAGVTQSPTHLIKTRGQQATLRCSPISGHTSVYWYQQALGLGLQFLLWYDEGEERNRGNFPPRFSGRQFPNYSSELNVNALELEDSALYLCASSLDTPNQPQHFGDGTRLSIL.

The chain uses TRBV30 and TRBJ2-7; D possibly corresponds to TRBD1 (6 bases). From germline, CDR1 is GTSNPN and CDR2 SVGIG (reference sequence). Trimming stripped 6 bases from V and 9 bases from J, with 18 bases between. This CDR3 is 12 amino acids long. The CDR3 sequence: CACRQAAGVQYF. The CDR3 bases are TGTGCCTGCAGACAGGCTGCAGGGGTGCAGTACTTC.

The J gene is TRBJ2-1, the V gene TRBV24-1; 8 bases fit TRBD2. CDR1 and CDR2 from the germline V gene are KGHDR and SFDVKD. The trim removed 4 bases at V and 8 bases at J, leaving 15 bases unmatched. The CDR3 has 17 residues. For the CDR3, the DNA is TGTGCCACCAGTGACCCGCGGGCCAGCGGGAGTCTCGATGAGCAGTTCTTC. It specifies CATSDPRASGSLDEQFF.